This T cell receptor beta chain derives from a study of shared clonotypes between healthy human individuals. CD45RO-negative CD8 cells positively selected for CCR7 made up the naive population, which excluded terminally differentiated effector memory CD45RA+ cells. This clone has just one count. Assay used: immunoSEQ multiplex PCR; TCRdb lists only in-frame clones, some missing. The sample lists 2 million or so clones; about 95% were seen once. Looked up from germline, CDR1 is MDHEN and CDR2 is SYDVKM. Trimming cost V 7 bases and J 7 bases, with 23 bases left between them. The CDR3 spans 16 residues. The chain has TRBV28 and TRBJ1-5, with a tentative D call TRBD1 (5 bases). The receptor's source is a man between 18 and 29 years old in good health. Sequences were obtained from naive CD8+ T cells sorted from blood. The CDR3 DNA reads as TGTGCCAGCACCCTAGAGGTAGGGGCCAGGAGGCAGCCCCAGCATTTT. It specifies CASTLEVGARRQPQHF.